The source of this T cell receptor (beta chain) is a study of sequential checkpoint blockade in melanoma. Assay: immunoSEQ multiplex PCR; the TCRdb copy retains only in-frame clones and omits some. The sample holds 35,000 to 50,000 clones; roughly 88% are singletons and the top ten take roughly 12%. In this sample, this clone turned up once. Specified treatment: randomized to nivolumab then ipilimumab (arm A) or the reverse (arm B). The clonotype originates from a human donor with melanoma. The material was CD8+ T cells sorted from blood (inferred from file names), obtained from a patient given nivolumab and ipilimumab in sequence.

DNA of the CDR3: TGTGCCAGCGGCGAGGGGGCAGAGACCCAGTACTTC. It yields the protein CASGEGAETQYF. The V and J genes are TRBV7-8 and TRBJ2-5; 7 nucleotides align to TRBD1. This CDR3 contains 12 residues. V lost 8 bases and J lost 4; bases outside the gene matches: 4. Looked up from germline, CDR1 is SGHVS and CDR2 is FQNEAQ. The whole variable domain, remainder taken from reference TRBV7-8 and TRBJ2-5, is GAGVSQSPRYKVAKRGQDVALRCDPISGHVSLFWYQQALGQGPEFLTYFQNEAQLDKSGLPSDRFFAERPEGSVSTLKIQRTQQEDSAVYLCASGEGAETQYFGPGTRLLVL.